The T cell receptor (beta chain) under discussion was sequenced for a study of early stage breast cancer tumors. Germline values: CDR1 SEHNR, CDR2 FQNEAQ (reference sequence). Trimming took 3 bases from V and 3 from J, leaving 14 bases between them. The CDR3 has 15 residues. The protocol was immunoSEQ multiplex PCR, while the TCRdb copy is restricted to in-frame clones and leaves out a portion. The profile shows approximately 30,000 clones, 75% to 85% of them singletons. Sequences were obtained from blood. The sequence came from a person in their sixties with breast cancer. V usage is TRBV7-9 and J usage is TRBJ1-2; D perhaps matches TRBD1 (6 bases). This CDR3 is CASSFGTPTHYGYTF. The CDR3 DNA is TGTGCCAGCAGCTTTGGGACACCGACACACTATGGCTACACCTTC.